Each of the 17 T cell receptor beta chains below was sequenced from the same sample in a study of blood T cell repertoires in COVID-19. Method: immunoSEQ multiplex PCR; TCRdb's copy keeps in-frame clones and lacks some. The profile shows fewer than 250,000 clones, approximately 86% of them singletons. Sequenced sample: PBMCs or T cells enriched from blood (not recorded which). Source of these receptors: a woman in her 30s with acute COVID-19.

The V gene is TRBV10-3, the J gene TRBJ2-7; TRBD1 might be the D (6 bases). Trimming removed 8 bases from V and 2 bases from J, with 10 bases in between. Germline V gene lookup returns CDR1 ENHRY and CDR2 SYGVKD. CDR3 size: 12 residues. This CDR3 is CAIWDTAYEQYF. The DNA of the CDR3 is TGTGCCATCTGGGACACCGCCTACGAGCAGTACTTC.

The chain is built from TRBV15 and TRBJ2-1; 8 nucleotides line up with TRBD1. Per the germline V gene, CDR1 is LNHNV and CDR2 is YYDKDF (reference sequence). This CDR3 has 13 amino acids. V was clipped by 6 bases and J by 7 bases; unmatched bases: 5. CDR3 bases: TGTGCCACCAGTAGTCGGGACAGGAATGAGCAGTTCTTC. Residues: CATSSRDRNEQFF.

Worth noting for this clone: The sample has other DNA sequences that encode this CDR3 too. The chain employs TRBV5-1 and TRBJ1-2; weak D call: TRBD1 (5 bases). Germline CDR1 SGHRS, CDR2 YFSETQ. The CDR3 consists of 15 residues. Between the trimmed V and J ends, which lost 5 bases and 4 bases, there was a span of 18 bases. CDR3 protein: CASSLSGNLGYGYTF. CDR3 nucleotide sequence: TGCGCCAGCAGTCTCTCAGGGAACCTGGGCTATGGCTACACCTTC.

The chain uses TRBV2 and TRBJ2-7, with D possibly TRBD2 on 5 matching bases. The germline CDR1 and CDR2 sequences are SNHLY and FYNNEI. CDR3 length: 14 amino acids. V lost 1 base, J lost 1 base, and 8 bases lay in between. CDR3 DNA sequence: TGTGCCAGCAGTGAAGAGAGGGTATCCTACGAGCAGTACTTC. Translated: CASSEERVSYEQYF.

Only a few counts were recorded for this clone. The chain combines TRBV5-1 with TRBJ1-2; D unresolved. This CDR3 spans 14 amino acids. Germline V gene lookup returns CDR1 SGHRS and CDR2 YFSETQ. The germline V and J ends were trimmed by 4 bases and 3 bases, with 13 bases remaining between them. The CDR3 region is CASSTRGFDYGYTF. The DNA of the CDR3 is TGCGCCAGCAGCACCCGGGGTTTCGACTATGGCTACACCTTC.

This sequence joins TRBV5-1 and TRBJ2-1; 10 bases align to TRBD1. Germline lookup yields CDR1 SGHRS and CDR2 YFSETQ. This CDR3 is 14 amino acids long. The V and J ends lost 0 bases and 7 bases, in that order; junction bases with no gene match: 1. CDR3 sequence reads: CASSLGQGANEQFF. CDR3 DNA sequence: TGCGCCAGCAGCTTGGGACAGGGGGCGAATGAGCAGTTCTTC.

The rearrangement uses TRBV5-5 and TRBJ1-2, with TRBD1 matching over 8 bases. The CDR3 loop spans 15 amino acids. With 3 bases clipped from V and 4 bases from J, the junction kept 8 bases outside the gene matches. Germline CDR1 SGHKS, CDR2 YYEKEE (reference sequence). The CDR3 sequence: CASSSGQGSIYGYTF. For the CDR3, the DNA is TGTGCCAGCAGCTCCGGACAGGGTAGTATCTATGGCTACACCTTC.

The rearrangement links TRBV10-3 to TRBJ2-2; maybe TRBD1 (6 bases). The CDR3 has 15 residues. Trimming removed 6 bases at V and 4 bases at J, with 15 bases between. CDR1 is ENHRY, CDR2 SYGVKD, per germline. The CDR3 DNA reads as TGTGCCATCAGATCCGGGACAAGCCTCACCGGGGAGCTGTTTTTT. Amino acid sequence: CAIRSGTSLTGELFF.

The J gene is TRBJ1-2, the V gene TRBV5-1; 7 bases fit TRBD1. V lost 1 base, J lost 1 base, and 4 bases stayed unmatched. In germline, CDR1 is SGHRS, CDR2 YFSETQ. CDR3 length: 15 amino acids. CDR3 sequence: CASSLSGTDNYGYTF. The CDR3 bases are TGCGCCAGCAGCTTGTCCGGGACAGATAACTATGGCTACACCTTC.

The V and J genes are TRBV7-9 and TRBJ2-7; TRBD1 might be the D (5 bases). There are 17 residues in the CDR3. Trimming pared 5 bases from V and 2 bases from J, leaving 22 bases between. Germline values: CDR1 SEHNR, CDR2 FQNEAQ (reference sequence). The CDR3 DNA reads as TGTGCCAGCAGCCCAGGACAACCTTTCCCTTGGGCCTACGAGCAGTACTTC. This sequence encodes CASSPGQPFPWAYEQYF.

The gene calls are TRBV19 and TRBJ1-1, with 9 bases lining up with TRBD1. The CDR3 runs to 15 residues. From germline, CDR1 is LNHDA and CDR2 SQIVND (reference sequence). J lost 6 bases, V lost 6 bases, and 11 bases had no gene match. The CDR3 bases are TGTGCCAGTAGGAAGCCACAGGGGGCAGTACCTGAAGCTTTCTTT. This translates into CASRKPQGAVPEAFF.

This chain uses TRBV18 with TRBJ2-5; D ambiguous. V lost 5 bases to trimming and J lost 5 bases, with 12 bases between them. The V gene's germline CDR1 is KGHSH and CDR2 LQKENI. The CDR3 is 13 amino acids. CDR3 region: CASSASVAETQYF. The DNA of the CDR3 is TGTGCCAGCTCAGCGAGTGTTGCGGAGACCCAGTACTTC.

On this clone: The sample carries other DNA sequences with the same CDR3. V gene TRBV10-3 combines with J gene TRBJ1-1, with D tentatively TRBD1 (5 bases). V was cut by 3 bases and J by 4 bases, with 6 bases left in between. The CDR3 contains 12 residues. Per germline, CDR1 ENHRY and CDR2 SYGVKD. CDR3 loop: CAISERGTEAFF. CDR3 DNA sequence: TGTGCCATCAGTGAAAGGGGCACTGAAGCTTTCTTT.

This clone was counted once. CDR3 sequence: CASSTTSGGGLAQDTQYF. The CDR3 DNA sequence: TGTGCCAGTAGTACTACTAGCGGGGGGGGTCTAGCCCAAGATACGCAGTATTTT. The V call is TRBV19, the J call TRBJ2-3; 13 positions agree with TRBD2. The CDR3 has 18 residues. V trimming: 4 bases; J trimming: 5 bases; junction bases outside the gene matches: 12. From germline, CDR1 is LNHDA and CDR2 SQIVND (reference sequence).

On this clone itself: Other DNA sequences of this sample code for an identical CDR3. This chain uses TRBV5-1 with TRBJ1-2, with 7 bases identical to TRBD1. Germline values: CDR1 SGHRS, CDR2 YFSETQ. CDR3 size: 14 residues. The junction had 3 bases not matched to a gene; V was cut back by 0 bases and J by 4 bases. CDR3 nucleotides: TGCGCCAGCAGCTTGGGACAGGGTGCCTATGGCTACACCTTC. It yields the protein CASSLGQGAYGYTF.

Comments on this clone: Distinct nucleotide sequences in the sample also encode this CDR3. This chain links TRBV20-1 with TRBJ2-5; perhaps TRBD2 as D (6 bases). CDR1 and CDR2 (germline): DFQATT, SNEGSKA (reference sequence). V was pared by 3 bases and J by 2 bases, with 7 bases between. This CDR3 has 12 amino acids. CDR3 protein: CSASRGQETQYF. As DNA, the CDR3 is TGCAGTGCTAGTCGGGGGCAAGAGACCCAGTACTTC.

The chain is built from TRBV2 and TRBJ2-7, with D maybe TRBD2 (6 bases). This CDR3 is 16 amino acids long. Trimming took 4 bases from V and 4 from J, leaving 20 bases between them. CDR1 SNHLY and CDR2 FYNNEI come from the germline V gene. CDR3 sequence (DNA): TGTGCCAGCAGTGGGAACAGGCGGGGACGTGCTTACGAGCAGTACTTC. This gives the protein CASSGNRRGRAYEQYF.